One sample yielded the 13 T cell receptor beta chains listed below, sequenced in a study of blood T cell repertoires in COVID-19. Data came from immunoSEQ multiplex PCR; TCRdb stores just in-frame clones and leaves some out. The sample holds about 210,000 clones, over 80% seen once. The sample consisted of PBMCs or T cells enriched from blood (not recorded which). All receptors come from a man younger than 45 who had recovered from COVID-19.

The chain recombines TRBV7-6 with TRBJ2-5; 7 nucleotides align to TRBD2. V was pared by 2 bases and J by 2 bases, with 8 bases of the junction left unmatched. CDR3 length equals 16 residues. CDR1 SGHVS and CDR2 FNYEAQ come from the germline V gene. The CDR3 here is CASSLKIGLEQETQYF. The CDR3 nucleotides read TGTGCCAGCAGCTTAAAGATCGGACTAGAACAAGAGACCCAGTACTTC.

J is TRBJ2-5 and V is TRBV11-2; 9 bases are shared with TRBD2. Trimming at V came to 3 bases and at J to 2 bases, leaving 4 bases not matched to a gene. CDR1 and CDR2 (germline): SGHAT, FQNNGV. This CDR3 has 15 amino acids. The chain's CDR3 is CASSLLAGKQETQYF. Written as DNA, the CDR3 is TGTGCCAGCAGCTTGCTAGCGGGGAAACAAGAGACCCAGTACTTC. The whole variable domain, filled in from reference TRBV11-2 and TRBJ2-5, reads EAGVAQSPRYKIIEKRQSVAFWCNPISGHATLYWYQQILGQGPKLLIQFQNNGVVDDSQLPKDRFSAERLKGVDSTLKIQPAKLEDSAVYLCASSLLAGKQETQYFGPGTRLLVL.

Notes on this clone: A read error may produce the germline difference seen at one junction end. The V gene is TRBV6-5, the J gene TRBJ2-5, with TRBD1 as a possible D gene (5 bases). The CDR3 spans 14 residues. CDR1 and CDR2 (germline): MNHEY, SVGAGI. The CDR3 DNA reads as TGTGCCAGCAGCCAAAGGGGCCCCCAAGGGACCCAGTACTTC. Translated: CASSQRGPQGTQYF.

The chain is built from TRBV4-1 and TRBJ1-2; D unresolved. V lost 1 base, J lost 4 bases, and 7 bases lay in between. The CDR3 covers 13 residues. In germline, CDR1 is MGHRA, CDR2 YSYEKL. The CDR3 sequence is CASSQGGGYGYTF. In DNA, the CDR3 is TGCGCCAGCAGCCAAGGCGGCGGCTATGGCTACACCTTC.

The chain combines TRBV7-2 with TRBJ1-2, with a weak D call TRBD1 (5 bases). V was shortened by 2 bases and J by 3 bases, with 13 bases between the two germline ends. The CDR3 loop spans 15 amino acids. Germline lookup yields CDR1 SGHTA and CDR2 FQGNSA. In DNA, the CDR3 is TGTGCCAGCAGCTTAACCCCAGGGTATGACTATGGCTACACCTTC. Translated: CASSLTPGYDYGYTF.

This rearrangement joins TRBV30 to TRBJ2-5, with a tentative D call TRBD2 (6 bases). The CDR3 is 14 amino acids. Germline loops: CDR1 GTSNPN, CDR2 SVGIG (reference sequence). The ends were cut back, 2 bases at V and 4 bases at J, with 14 bases in the middle. The DNA for the CDR3 is TGTGCCTGGAGTCCCTGGACGGAGGGAGAGACCCAGTACTTC. This codes for CAWSPWTEGETQYF.

The V and J genes are TRBV5-8 and TRBJ1-1; tentative D call: TRBD1 (6 bases). There are 14 residues in the CDR3. Trimming stripped 0 bases from V and 7 bases from J, with 13 bases between. Germline V gene lookup returns CDR1 SGHTS and CDR2 YDEGEE. Written as DNA, the CDR3 is TGTGCCAGCAGCTTGGTCAGGGGCCGAGTTGAAGCTTTCTTT. Encoded protein: CASSLVRGRVEAFF. Using reference TRBV5-8 and TRBJ1-1 for the parts outside the CDR3, the full variable domain is EAGVTQSPTHLIKTRGQQATLRCSPISGHTSVYWYQQALGLGLQFLLWYDEGEERNRGNFPPRFSGRQFPNYSSELNVNALELEDSALYLCASSLVRGRVEAFFGQGTRLTVV.

V is TRBV11-2 and J is TRBJ2-7, with 15 bases identical to TRBD2. J gave up 5 bases and V 3 bases, and 8 bases lay outside the gene matches. The CDR3 has 17 amino acids. Germline-derived CDR1 and CDR2 are SGHAT and FQNNGV. The CDR3 nucleotides are TGTGCCAGCAGCTTGGGACTAGCGGGAGGAGGTCCCCACGAGCAGTACTTC. Translated: CASSLGLAGGGPHEQYF.

This chain joins TRBV27 and TRBJ1-1; perhaps TRBD1 as D (6 bases). V gave up 5 bases and J gave up 1 base, with 26 bases separating them. The CDR3 spans 19 residues. Per germline, CDR1 MNHEY and CDR2 SMNVEV (reference sequence). The CDR3 reads CASSRRLLYDRPPNTEAFF. Written as DNA, the CDR3 is TGTGCCAGCAGTCGAAGGCTCTTGTATGACAGGCCGCCGAACACTGAAGCTTTCTTT.

This chain uses TRBV28 with TRBJ2-3; TRBD2 agrees at 10 bases. The CDR3 runs to 18 residues. J lost 1 base, V lost 1 base, and 8 bases had no gene match. CDR1 is MDHEN, CDR2 SYDVKM, per germline. CDR3 residues: CASSLSSGGIIGTDTQYF. CDR3 DNA: TGTGCCAGCAGTTTATCTAGCGGGGGTATAATAGGCACAGATACGCAGTATTTT.

V is TRBV28 and J is TRBJ2-7, with 7 nucleotides matching TRBD1. Germline loops: CDR1 MDHEN, CDR2 SYDVKM. CDR3 size: 16 residues. V was pared by 5 bases and J by 2 bases, with 12 bases of the junction left unmatched. CDR3 sequence: CASSGVQGTATYEQYF. DNA of the CDR3: TGTGCCAGCAGTGGGGTCCAGGGGACAGCCACCTACGAGCAGTACTTC.

This clone has only a few counts. The V call is TRBV6-7, the J call TRBJ2-7, with 14 positions matching TRBD2. TRBV6-7 is filed as an ORF, its function uncertain. CDR3 length: 17 residues. J was trimmed by 5 bases and V by 2 bases; bases with no gene match: 8. CDR3 in DNA: TGTGCCAGCAGTTACCCGGGACTAGCGGGAGTAGTCCACGAGCAGTACTTC. It translates to CASSYPGLAGVVHEQYF.

The gene calls are TRBV5-4 and TRBJ2-5; D is unclear. Trimming took off 1 base at V and 3 bases at J, with 7 bases between the two ends. The germline V gene has CDR1 SGHNT and CDR2 YYREEE (reference sequence). The CDR3 extends over 13 amino acids. CDR3 sequence (DNA): TGTGCCAGCAGCTTGTCACTGGAAGAGACCCAGTACTTC. Protein: CASSLSLEETQYF.